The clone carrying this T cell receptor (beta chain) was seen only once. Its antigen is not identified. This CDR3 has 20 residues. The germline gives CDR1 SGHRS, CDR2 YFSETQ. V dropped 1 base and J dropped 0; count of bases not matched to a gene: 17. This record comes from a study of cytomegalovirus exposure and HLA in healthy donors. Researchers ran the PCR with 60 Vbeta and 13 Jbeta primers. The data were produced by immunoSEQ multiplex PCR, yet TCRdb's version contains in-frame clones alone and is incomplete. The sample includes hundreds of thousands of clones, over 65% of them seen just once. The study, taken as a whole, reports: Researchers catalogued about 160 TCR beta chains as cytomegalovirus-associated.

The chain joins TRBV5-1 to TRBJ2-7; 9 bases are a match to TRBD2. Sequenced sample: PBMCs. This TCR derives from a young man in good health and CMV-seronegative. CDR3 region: CASSLKKRQRRSGSSYEQYF. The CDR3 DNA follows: TGCGCCAGCAGCTTGAAGAAACGGCAACGGCGTAGCGGGAGCTCCTACGAGCAGTACTTC.